The entry that follows covers one T cell receptor (beta chain) sequence. For the second PCR, which ran for 7 to 11 cycles, a sample-barcoded 5' primer and a J-beta primer mix were used. Unique molecular identifiers of 12 random nucleotides labeled each cDNA. TCRdb re-called the 5' RACE reads through MiXCR, storing one row per CDR3 protein. The sample shows hundreds of thousands of distinct CDR3 sequences, about 30% of them seen only once. CDR3 length equals 13 residues. Trimming pared 0 bases from V and 7 bases from J, leaving 9 bases between. In germline, CDR1 is SGHTS, CDR2 YDEGEE. These data belong to a study of blood T cells in healthy people across ages.

The specimen sequenced was blood. This clonotype was obtained from an elderly woman in good health. This chain joins TRBV5-8 and TRBJ2-3; no firm D call. The CDR3 protein is CASSLGEVNTQYF. CDR3 nucleotides: TGTGCCAGCAGCTTGGGAGAAGTAAATACGCAGTATTTT.